This TCR beta chain was recovered during a study of PD-L1 blockade in urothelial cancer. Looking at the study overall: Blood-derived samples held a median around 140,000 T cells.

Spiking of synthetic TCR analog templates was performed in each PCR. The repertoire was sequenced with immunoSEQ multiplex PCR; TCRdb's copy has only in-frame clones and lacks some. The repertoire holds around 71,000 clones, around four fifths seen once, with approximately 7.1% in the top ten. Time point of the sample: pretreatment peripheral blood. The diagnosis in patients was locally advanced or metastatic urothelial carcinoma. All patients handed over anywhere from 1 to 8 samples, pretreatment and on-treatment. Here the sequenced sample was PBMCs, taken around atezolizumab (anti-PD-L1) treatment. The sequence came from a man in his forties or fifties with urothelial cancer.

CDR3 in DNA: TGTGCCAGCAGTTATCGGAGGGAACTTGAAGCTTTCTTT. Its protein product is CASSYRRELEAFF. The chain joins TRBV11-2 to TRBJ1-1; D is ambiguous. The V gene's germline CDR1 is SGHAT and CDR2 FQNNGV. This CDR3 comprises 13 residues. The V and J ends lost 6 bases and 7 bases respectively, with 15 bases between them. The full variable domain, completed using reference TRBV11-2 and TRBJ1-1, is EAGVAQSPRYKIIEKRQSVAFWCNPISGHATLYWYQQILGQGPKLLIQFQNNGVVDDSQLPKDRFSAERLKGVDSTLKIQPAKLEDSAVYLCASSYRRELEAFFGQGTRLTVV.